This entry lists 27 T cell receptor beta chains sequenced from one sample in a study of cytomegalovirus exposure and HLA in healthy donors. Primers for the PCR totalled 60 Vbeta and 13 Jbeta. Profiled with immunoSEQ multiplex PCR; TCRdb holds only in-frame clones, not every one. The profile shows about 200,000 clones, about four fifths of them singletons. The sample taken for sequencing was PBMCs. The receptors shown here come from a man under 40 in good health and CMV-seronegative.

The chain joins TRBV6-6 to TRBJ2-3; a weak D match, TRBD2 (6 bases). The CDR3 covers 14 residues. Per the germline V gene, CDR1 is MNHNY and CDR2 is SVGAGI (reference sequence). V gave up 6 bases and J gave up 2 bases, with 12 bases separating them. In nucleotides, the CDR3 is TGTGCCAGCAGCCTGGCGGGGTTCACAGATACGCAGTATTTT. Amino acids: CASSLAGFTDTQYF.

The V and J genes are TRBV10-3 and TRBJ1-1, with unresolved D. Looked up from germline, CDR1 is ENHRY and CDR2 is SYGVKD. V was clipped by 6 bases and J by 1 base, with 9 bases between them. The CDR3 loop spans 13 amino acids. CDR3 DNA sequence: TGTGCCATCAGGCGGGAGACGAACACTGAAGCTTTCTTT. Its protein is CAIRRETNTEAFF.

This clone was observed once. CDR3 nucleotides: TGTGCCAGCAGCTTATCGGAGAACTATGGCTACACCTTC. This encodes CASSLSENYGYTF. The rearrangement links TRBV7-9 to TRBJ1-2, with no clear D. V shed 2 bases and J shed 2 bases, with 6 bases lying between them. The germline CDR1 and CDR2 sequences are SEHNR and FQNEAQ (reference sequence). The CDR3 is made up of 13 amino acids.

The genes are TRBV7-2 and TRBJ1-2, with 8 nucleotides matching TRBD1. The CDR3 length is 15 residues. The V and J ends lost 3 bases and 8 bases, in that order; junction bases with no gene match: 11. Germline V gene data show CDR1 as SGHTA and CDR2 as FQGNSA. The DNA for the CDR3 is TGTGCCAGCAGCTTCGACCGGGACAGGCTTTGGGGCTACACCTTC. This gives the protein CASSFDRDRLWGYTF.

The gene calls are TRBV6-5 and TRBJ1-6; maybe TRBD1 (5 bases). Trimming pared 0 bases from V and 10 bases from J, leaving 13 bases between. CDR3 size: 15 residues. Germline V lookup: CDR1 MNHEY, CDR2 SVGAGI. The CDR3 loop reads CASSYSRGTPSPLHF. In DNA form, the CDR3 reads TGTGCCAGCAGTTACTCACGGGGGACCCCATCACCCCTCCACTTT.

The chain is built from TRBV30 and TRBJ2-7; TRBD1 might be the D (6 bases). From germline, CDR1 is GTSNPN and CDR2 SVGIG (reference sequence). CDR3 size: 15 residues. V lost 5 bases to trimming and J lost 1 base, with 18 bases between them. The DNA of the CDR3 is TGTGCCTGGCACCAAAACCCGGACAGTTCCTACGAGCAGTACTTC. Translated: CAWHQNPDSSYEQYF.

This chain joins TRBV7-3 and TRBJ1-1; 9 positions agree with TRBD1. Germline V gene lookup returns CDR1 SGHTA and CDR2 FQGTGA. The length of the CDR3 is 14 residues. Trimming removed 0 bases from V and 10 bases from J; junction bases left unmatched: 6. The CDR3, as DNA: TGTGCCAGCAGCTTAACGGGGACAGGGAAGTTAGCTTTCTTT. Amino acid sequence: CASSLTGTGKLAFF.

A remark on this clone: The same CDR3 also results from other DNA sequences found in this sample. The chain recombines TRBV5-6 with TRBJ1-3; tentative D call: TRBD1 (5 bases). V was trimmed by 2 bases and J by 0 bases, leaving 9 bases between them. This CDR3 is built from 15 residues. The V gene's germline CDR1 is SGHDT and CDR2 YYEEEE. The CDR3 region has the DNA TGTGCCAGCAGCTTTATGGGGCTCTCTGGAAACACCATATATTTT. Protein sequence: CASSFMGLSGNTIYF.

The CDR3 region is CASSLFSRGGQQTQYF. DNA of the CDR3: TGTGCCAGCAGCTTATTTTCACGGGGGGGCCAGCAGACCCAGTACTTC. The chain carries TRBV7-2 and TRBJ2-5, with 8 bases identical to TRBD2. Per the germline V gene, CDR1 is SGHTA and CDR2 is FQGNSA. The trim removed 2 bases at V and 6 bases at J, leaving 11 bases unmatched. The CDR3 has 16 residues.

This clone was observed once. The CDR3 DNA reads as TGTGCCAGCAGCTTCAGGGGGCCCAGGGACACTGAAGCTTTCTTT. It encodes CASSFRGPRDTEAFF. The V call is TRBV7-9, the J call TRBJ1-1; 8 nucleotides align to TRBD1. After removal of 3 bases from V and 3 bases from J, the junction contained 6 bases not matched to a gene. The CDR3 is made up of 15 amino acids. The germline gives CDR1 SEHNR, CDR2 FQNEAQ (reference sequence).

The chain employs TRBV2 and TRBJ2-5, with D possibly TRBD2 on 6 matching bases. From germline, CDR1 is SNHLY and CDR2 FYNNEI. The CDR3 runs 14 residues. The ends were cut back, 7 bases at V and 4 bases at J, with 16 bases in the middle. The CDR3 nucleotides read TGTGCCAGCAACGGCGGGGCAGGGTTAGAGACCCAGTACTTC. This encodes CASNGGAGLETQYF.

This chain connects TRBV2 to TRBJ2-5, with 7 bases matching TRBD1. The J call could be wrong; TRBJ2-7 is a better fit for the DNA end. This CDR3 is 14 amino acids long. From germline, CDR1 is SNHLY and CDR2 FYNNEI. CDR3 protein: CASELQGVSYEQYF. The CDR3 DNA follows: TGTGCCAGCGAGTTGCAGGGGGTATCCTACGAGCAGTACTTC.

Written as DNA, the CDR3 is TGCGCCAGCAGCTTAGCTAGCGGTCCCTACAATGAGCAGTTCTTC. Translation: CASSLASGPYNEQFF. The chain links TRBV5-1 to TRBJ2-1; 7 bases are shared with TRBD2. Germline CDR1 reads SGHRS; CDR2 reads YFSETQ. V shed 2 bases and J 2 bases; nucleotides not matched to a gene: 4. This CDR3 has 15 amino acids. Using reference TRBV5-1 and TRBJ2-1 for the parts outside the CDR3, the full variable domain is KAGVTQTPRYLIKTRGQQVTLSCSPISGHRSVSWYQQTPGQGLQFLFEYFSETQRNKGNFPGRFSGRQFSNSRSEMNVSTLELGDSALYLCASSLASGPYNEQFFGPGTRLTVL.

This chain uses TRBV6-5 with TRBJ1-2; D is unresolved. The CDR3 extends over 12 amino acids. Trimming removed 5 bases from V and 4 bases from J, with 8 bases in between. CDR1 and CDR2 from the germline V gene are MNHEY and SVGAGI. The CDR3 DNA reads TGTGCCAGCAGTCAAGACACCTATGGCTACACCTTC. This gives the protein CASSQDTYGYTF.

This clone occurred once. The chain uses TRBV6-6 and TRBJ2-3; D may be TRBD1 (6 bases). Germline V CDR1 and CDR2: MNHNY, SVGAGI (reference sequence). Between the trimmed V and J ends, which lost 6 bases and 3 bases, there was a span of 10 bases. The CDR3 length is 13 residues. In DNA form, the CDR3 reads TGTGCCAGCAGGCCTACAGGGACAGATACGCAGTATTTT. Residues: CASRPTGTDTQYF.

V gene TRBV5-1 combines with J gene TRBJ2-7; 7 nucleotides agree with TRBD1. This CDR3 has 14 residues. In germline, CDR1 is SGHRS, CDR2 YFSETQ. With V trimmed by 7 bases and J by 0 bases, 7 bases remained unmatched. In DNA, the CDR3 is TGCGCCAGCTATAAGGGGACAGTCTCCTACGAGCAGTACTTC. Translating gives CASYKGTVSYEQYF.

The rearrangement links TRBV5-1 to TRBJ2-7, with TRBD1 matching 7 bases. V dropped 2 bases and J dropped 3; count of bases not matched to a gene: 5. Germline V gene lookup returns CDR1 SGHRS and CDR2 YFSETQ. CDR3 length: 14 amino acids. The CDR3 DNA reads as TGCGCCAGCAGCTTACAGGGACAGAGCTACGAGCAGTACTTC. It specifies CASSLQGQSYEQYF.

This rearrangement joins TRBV7-2 to TRBJ2-2; D is unresolved. The V gene's germline CDR1 is SGHTA and CDR2 FQGNSA. CDR3 length: 12 residues. V lost 5 bases and J lost 7, with 8 bases in between. In DNA form, the CDR3 reads TGTGCCAGCAGCCCGACGGGCGGGGAGCTGTTTTTT. Its translation: CASSPTGGELFF.

The rearrangement joins TRBV5-6 to TRBJ1-1; TRBD1 aligns across 7 bases. Germline V gene lookup returns CDR1 SGHDT and CDR2 YYEEEE. The CDR3 totals 14 residues. The V gene end was trimmed by 1 base and the J gene end by 4 bases; junction bases not matched to a gene: 4. The CDR3 sequence: CASSLRGLGTEAFF. The CDR3 DNA is TGTGCCAGCAGCTTGAGGGGGCTCGGCACTGAAGCTTTCTTT.

The chain has TRBV4-3 and TRBJ2-7; D possibly corresponds to TRBD1 (7 bases). This CDR3 is 15 amino acids long. Looked up from germline, CDR1 is LGHNA and CDR2 is YSLEER. Between the trimmed V and J ends, which lost 6 bases and 1 base, there was a span of 16 bases. CDR3 sequence: CASRYSEGASYEQYF. The DNA for the CDR3 is TGCGCCAGCAGGTATTCGGAGGGGGCATCCTACGAGCAGTACTTC.

This chain uses TRBV7-2 with TRBJ2-7; 11 nucleotides align to TRBD2. This CDR3 comprises 19 residues. V trimming: 3 bases; J trimming: 0 bases; junction bases outside the gene matches: 13. Germline CDR1 reads SGHTA; CDR2 reads FQGNSA. For the CDR3, the DNA is TGTGCCAGCAGCTTCACCCCTTTAGCGGGACTAGCGGTCTCCTACGAGCAGTACTTC. It specifies CASSFTPLAGLAVSYEQYF.

The genes are TRBV21-1 and TRBJ1-2; TRBD1, as called in the table, went unchecked against the DNA. TRBV21-1 is assigned pseudogene status. The CDR3 covers 15 residues. This CDR3 reads CASSIKQGTSYGYTF. The DNA for the CDR3 is TGTGCCAGCAGCATCAAACAGGGGACCTCCTATGGCTACACCTTC.

The V and J genes are TRBV4-1 and TRBJ1-4; possible D gene TRBD1, 5 bases. From germline, CDR1 is MGHRA and CDR2 YSYEKL. Deletions cut 5 bases from V and 5 bases from J, with 12 bases between. The CDR3 has 14 residues. The CDR3 here is CASSAPQENEKLFF. CDR3 sequence (DNA): TGCGCCAGCAGCGCCCCACAGGAGAATGAAAAACTGTTTTTT.

V and J are TRBV5-1 and TRBJ2-1, with 12 bases aligning to TRBD2. This CDR3 comprises 20 residues. J was trimmed by 0 bases and V by 5 bases; bases with no gene match: 15. The germline CDR1 and CDR2 sequences are SGHRS and YFSETQ. CDR3 in amino acids: CASSNTLGLAGVISYNEQFF. DNA of the CDR3: TGCGCCAGCAGTAATACCCTGGGACTAGCGGGCGTAATCTCCTACAATGAGCAGTTCTTC. Full variable domain (rest looked up from reference TRBV5-1 and TRBJ2-1): KAGVTQTPRYLIKTRGQQVTLSCSPISGHRSVSWYQQTPGQGLQFLFEYFSETQRNKGNFPGRFSGRQFSNSRSEMNVSTLELGDSALYLCASSNTLGLAGVISYNEQFFGPGTRLTVL.

The J gene is TRBJ2-3, the V gene TRBV9; the D is unclear. From germline, CDR1 is SGDLS and CDR2 YYNGEE. Trimming removed 4 bases from V and 2 bases from J, with 8 bases in between. This CDR3 is 13 amino acids long. The CDR3 DNA reads TGTGCCAGCAGCCTACGAGTCACAGATACGCAGTATTTT. It codes for CASSLRVTDTQYF.

The rearrangement links TRBV5-1 to TRBJ2-2; D might be TRBD2 (5 bases). The CDR3 consists of 14 residues. Germline V gene data show CDR1 as SGHRS and CDR2 as YFSETQ. The V and J ends lost 6 bases and 1 base respectively, with 10 bases between them. CDR3: CASKEAVNTGELFF. The CDR3 bases are TGCGCCAGCAAGGAGGCGGTGAACACCGGGGAGCTGTTTTTT.

The chain joins TRBV28 to TRBJ1-3, with 9 bases aligning to TRBD1. There are 15 residues in the CDR3. Unmatched junction bases numbered 5, after V lost 3 bases and J lost 5 bases. Germline CDR1 and CDR2: MDHEN and SYDVKM. This chain's CDR3 is CASSFPGQGRNTIYF. For the CDR3, the DNA is TGTGCCAGCAGTTTCCCCGGACAGGGGAGAAACACCATATATTTT. Drawing the rest from reference TRBV28 and TRBJ1-3, the complete variable domain is DVKVTQSSRYLVKRTGEKVFLECVQDMDHENMFWYRQDPGLGLRLIYFSYDVKMKEKGDIPEGYSVSREKKERFSLILESASTNQTSMYLCASSFPGQGRNTIYFGEGSWLTVV.